A single sample is the source of the 20 T cell receptor beta chains below, sequenced in a study of cytomegalovirus exposure and HLA in healthy donors. With 60 Vbeta and 13 Jbeta primers, the PCR was carried out. Here immunoSEQ multiplex PCR was the method, and the copy in TCRdb shows in-frame clones only, minus some. The sample contains around 110,000 clones, 73% of which appear only once. Sequenced: PBMCs. The source is a woman between 25 and 40 years old in good health and CMV-seronegative.

The CDR3: CASSLGVSGRETQYF. The DNA for the CDR3 is TGCGCCAGCAGCTTGGGAGTGAGCGGCAGAGAGACCCAGTACTTC. V gene TRBV5-1 combines with J gene TRBJ2-5; maybe TRBD2 (5 bases). Germline CDR1 SGHRS, CDR2 YFSETQ. CDR3 length: 15 residues. V lost 0 bases and J lost 4, with 13 bases in between.

The V and J genes are TRBV9 and TRBJ1-3; 7 bases line up with TRBD1. Germline V gives CDR1 SGDLS, CDR2 YYNGEE. The length of the CDR3 is 17 residues. V lost 0 bases and J lost 0; bases outside the gene matches: 6. The DNA for the CDR3 is TGTGCCAGCAGCGTAGGGGCAGGGGGTATCTCTGGAAACACCATATATTTT. This sequence encodes CASSVGAGGISGNTIYF.

The V and J genes are TRBV6-6 and TRBJ2-2; 7 bases fit TRBD1. There are 15 residues in the CDR3. With V trimmed by 5 bases and J by 4 bases, 7 bases remained unmatched. Per the germline V gene, CDR1 is MNHNY and CDR2 is SVGAGI (reference sequence). The CDR3 DNA sequence: TGTGCCAGCAGTCCGACAGGGACCATCACCGGGGAGCTGTTTTTT. It is translated as CASSPTGTITGELFF.

The chain is built from TRBV15 and TRBJ1-2; 9 bases line up with TRBD1. The CDR3 length is 16 residues. V gave up 0 bases and J gave up 4 bases; unmatched junction bases: 6. Per the germline V gene, CDR1 is LNHNV and CDR2 is YYDKDF (reference sequence). The CDR3: CATSRDGQGFPYGYTF. The DNA for the CDR3 is TGTGCCACCAGCAGAGACGGACAGGGGTTCCCCTATGGCTACACCTTC.

The chain is built from TRBV11-2 and TRBJ2-2; D may be TRBD2 (6 bases). The V gene's germline CDR1 is SGHAT and CDR2 FQNNGV. The CDR3 contains 16 residues. Deletions cut 5 bases from V and 6 bases from J, with 19 bases between. Written as DNA, the CDR3 is TGTGCCAGCAGCGGGGGGTTGCACTCGGAGGCCGGGGAGCTGTTTTTT. Amino acid sequence: CASSGGLHSEAGELFF.

The chain carries TRBV4-2 and TRBJ2-3; a possible D gene is TRBD2 (7 bases). This CDR3 is 16 amino acids long. Trimming left V 4 bases short and J 5 bases short, with 19 bases between. Germline V gives CDR1 LGHNA, CDR2 YNFKEQ. CDR3 in amino acids: CASSPGGGRAGDTQYF. The CDR3 nucleotides read TGTGCCAGCAGCCCAGGAGGGGGGAGGGCGGGAGATACGCAGTATTTT.

This clone appeared once. CDR3 sequence: CASSLLADEQFF. The CDR3, as DNA: TGTGCCAGCAGCTTGCTAGCGGATGAGCAGTTCTTC. V gene TRBV5-4 combines with J gene TRBJ2-1; 7 bases line up with TRBD2. The germline CDR1 and CDR2 sequences are SGHNT and YYREEE (reference sequence). V shed 1 base, J shed 8 bases, and the junction held 0 bases outside the gene matches. The CDR3 extends over 12 amino acids.

DNA of the CDR3: TGTGCCAGCAGTTGGCGGACAGAGCCCGGGGAGCTGTTTTTT. Its translation is CASSWRTEPGELFF. This chain uses TRBV6-6 with TRBJ2-2, with D perhaps TRBD1 (6 bases). The CDR3 covers 14 residues. Between the trimmed V and J ends, which lost 4 bases and 6 bases, there was a span of 12 bases. Germline CDR1 and CDR2: MNHNY and SVGAGI (reference sequence).

CDR3 loop: CASSSPQGDYSNQPQHF. The DNA of the CDR3 is TGTGCCAGTAGTAGCCCCCAGGGGGATTATAGCAATCAGCCCCAGCATTTT. V gene TRBV19 combines with J gene TRBJ1-5; TRBD1 matches 7 bases. V lost 4 bases to trimming and J lost 0 bases; unmatched junction nucleotides: 9. Germline V CDR1 and CDR2: LNHDA, SQIVND (reference sequence). The CDR3 has 17 residues.

The chain recombines TRBV7-9 with TRBJ1-4, with D uncertain. The CDR3 extends over 16 amino acids. Germline V gene lookup returns CDR1 SEHNR and CDR2 FQNEAQ (reference sequence). V was cut by 0 bases and J by 3 bases, with 11 bases left in between. Written as DNA, the CDR3 is TGTGCCAGCAGCTTAGCGCGAGGAGCACCTAATGAAAAACTGTTTTTT. It yields the protein CASSLARGAPNEKLFF.

This clone has a handful of counts. This rearrangement joins TRBV25-1 to TRBJ2-7; tentatively, D is TRBD2 (5 bases). The CDR3 is 13 amino acids. Germline CDR1 and CDR2: MGHDK and SYGVNS. Trimming took 6 bases from V and 7 from J, leaving 16 bases between them. CDR3 protein: CASSISGIWEQYF. The CDR3 region has the DNA TGTGCCAGCAGCATCTCGGGGATTTGGGAGCAGTACTTC.

The chain combines TRBV11-2 with TRBJ2-3, with 12 bases fitting TRBD2. J lost 3 bases, V lost 1 base, and 2 bases had no gene match. CDR1 and CDR2 (germline): SGHAT, FQNNGV. This CDR3 is 16 amino acids long. In nucleotides, the CDR3 is TGTGCCAGCAGCTTAGGGCTAGCGGGAGGGACAGATACGCAGTATTTT. It yields the protein CASSLGLAGGTDTQYF.

This clone was found once. The rearrangement uses TRBV28 and TRBJ1-5; possibly TRBD1 for D (5 bases). Germline values: CDR1 MDHEN, CDR2 SYDVKM. The CDR3 extends over 14 amino acids. V lost 6 bases and J 5 bases, leaving 14 bases between the germline ends. CDR3 region: CASSSGQGDQPQHF. CDR3 nucleotide sequence: TGTGCCAGCAGCTCTGGACAAGGGGATCAGCCCCAGCATTTT.

The V call is TRBV6-5, the J call TRBJ2-1; D ambiguous. The CDR3 totals 15 residues. CDR1 MNHEY and CDR2 SVGAGI come from the germline V gene. Between the trimmed V and J ends, which lost 8 bases and 4 bases, there was a span of 18 bases. In DNA, the CDR3 is TGTGCCAGCTCCTCCGGCGACTTCAATTACAATGAGCAGTTCTTC. As protein: CASSSGDFNYNEQFF.

CDR3 sequence (DNA): TGTGCCAGTAGTATTACGGAATCCTCCTCTTTAGCGTATTCACCCCTCCACTTT. It is translated as CASSITESSSLAYSPLHF. This chain joins TRBV19 and TRBJ1-6; D is uncertain. CDR1 is LNHDA, CDR2 SQIVND, per germline (reference sequence). This CDR3 is built from 18 residues. Trimming removed 3 bases from V and 8 bases from J, with 23 bases in between.

The CDR3 DNA sequence: TGTGCCAGCAGCCTCGGACAGGAAAAGACCCAGTACTTC. Translated: CASSLGQEKTQYF. This chain joins TRBV7-7 and TRBJ2-5; 7 nucleotides agree with TRBD1. This CDR3 has 13 amino acids. The V gene's germline CDR1 is SSHAT and CDR2 FNYEAQ (reference sequence). The J segment lost 6 bases and the V segment lost 5 bases, leaving 6 bases of the junction unmatched.

The genes are TRBV14 and TRBJ2-1, with D unresolved. The germline V gene encodes CDR1 SGHDN and CDR2 FVKESK. Trimming left V 1 base short and J 4 bases short, with 5 bases between. The CDR3 sequence is 13 residues long. The CDR3 sequence is CASSQAVYNEQFF. DNA for the CDR3: TGTGCCAGCAGCCAAGCGGTGTACAATGAGCAGTTCTTC.

The chain couples TRBV6-5 to TRBJ1-2; maybe TRBD1 (5 bases). The germline V gene encodes CDR1 MNHEY and CDR2 SVGAGI. V was cut by 6 bases and J by 7 bases, with 15 bases left in between. This CDR3 contains 13 residues. The CDR3 nucleotides are TGTGCCAGCAGCACATACAGGTCGGGTGGCTACACCTTC. Encoded protein: CASSTYRSGGYTF.

The rearrangement joins TRBV10-3 to TRBJ2-1; 10 nucleotides agree with TRBD2. The germline gives CDR1 ENHRY, CDR2 SYGVKD. This CDR3 is 15 amino acids long. V was pared by 3 bases and J by 6 bases, with 5 bases of the junction left unmatched. CDR3 loop: CAISDSGTSANEQFF. The CDR3 DNA reads as TGTGCCATCAGTGATTCCGGGACTAGCGCCAATGAGCAGTTCTTC.

This clone was counted between two and nine times. This chain uses TRBV5-4 with TRBJ2-1, with a possible D match to TRBD1 (5 bases). Germline CDR1 is SGHNT and CDR2 is YYREEE (reference sequence). The CDR3 spans 14 residues. Trimming stripped 1 base from V and 6 bases from J, with 11 bases between. The CDR3 sequence: CASSLSSGFNEQFF. Written as DNA, the CDR3 is TGTGCCAGCAGCTTGTCGTCAGGGTTCAATGAGCAGTTCTTC.